This T cell receptor (beta chain) was sequenced in a study of cytomegalovirus exposure and HLA in healthy donors. V lost 0 bases and J 5 bases, leaving 6 bases between the germline ends. CDR1 is SGHRS, CDR2 YFSETQ, per germline. This CDR3 contains 13 residues. The PCR had 60 Vbeta and 13 Jbeta primers. Repertoires were generated with immunoSEQ multiplex PCR, while TCRdb's copy carries only in-frame clones and drops some. Altogether over 85,000 clones are present, roughly 72% being singletons, with the ten largest covering roughly 0.63%. This clone showed up just a few times. Specimen: PBMCs. This receptor was obtained from a man between 25 and 39 years old in good health and CMV-seronegative. The rearrangement joins TRBV5-1 to TRBJ2-1; TRBD2 might be the D (5 bases). The CDR3 nucleotides are TGCGCCAGCAGCTTGGCGGGAAACAATGAGCAGTTCTTC. Its protein is CASSLAGNNEQFF.